This TCR beta chain was recorded in a study of cytomegalovirus exposure and HLA in healthy donors. Study as a whole: Tens of millions of unique TCRs from HLA-typed donors were held in an early release of data.

With regard to this clone: Its target is unknown.

CDR1 and CDR2 from the germline V gene are LNHDA and SQIVND (reference sequence). The CDR3 is 16 amino acids. Trimming removed 3 bases from V and 7 bases from J, with 16 bases in between. Primers: 60 Vbeta forward and 13 Jbeta reverse. Assay: immunoSEQ multiplex PCR; the TCRdb copy retains only in-frame clones and omits some. The sample yields some 150,000 clones, roughly 82% seen once. The study, taken as a whole, reports: Later analysis identified a missense DCLRE1C variant that was linked to TCR beta V- and J-gene trimming. A later analysis appeared to link common viral pathogens to several of the most significant clusters. In vitro experiments confirmed that three CMV-associated chains were specific for CMV antigens.

The source is a woman in her fifties or sixties in good health and CMV-seropositive. The sample was PBMCs. V and J are TRBV19 and TRBJ1-6; a weak D match, TRBD1 (6 bases). The chain's CDR3 is CASSIEHRDWNSPLHF. CDR3 nucleotides: TGTGCCAGTAGTATTGAGCACAGGGATTGGAATTCACCCCTCCACTTT.